These T cell receptor beta chains were read from a single sample in a study of cytomegalovirus exposure and HLA in healthy donors. TCRdb's copy holds only in-frame clones and misses some; the assay was immunoSEQ multiplex PCR. This sample contains 150,000 or so clones. The sequencing input was PBMCs. These receptors all stem from a woman aged 50 to 60 in good health and CMV-seronegative. The CDR3 runs from the conserved cysteine through the conserved F or W. A D gene is named only where the DNA matches it firmly.

j_call v_call d_call cdr3_nt cdr3_aa
TRBJ2-3 TRBV11-2 NA TGTGCCAGCAGCTTTGTGCCGACTAGCACAGATACGCAGTATTTT CASSFVPTSTDTQYF
TRBJ2-1 TRBV6-5 NA TGTGCCAGCAGTTACTCGAGATATCATGAGCAGTTCTTC CASSYSRYHEQFF
TRBJ1-6 TRBV9 NA TGTGCCAGCAAGGGGTCTACACCAAATTCACCCCTCCACTTT CASKGSTPNSPLHF
TRBJ2-7 TRBV14 TRBD2 TGTGCCAGCAGCCAATGGTCTAGCGGGAGGGCTTCCTACGAGCAGTACTTC CASSQWSSGRASYEQYF
TRBJ1-5 TRBV15 TRBD1 TGTGCCACCAGCAGAGGATGGGGGACAGGGACCAATCAGCCCCAGCATTTT CATSRGWGTGTNQPQHF
TRBJ1-1 TRBV9 NA TGTGCCAGCAGCTCCCCGGGGGGCAGGGACCACCTCACTGAAGCTTTCTTT CASSSPGGRDHLTEAFF
TRBJ1-1 TRBV9 TRBD1 TGTGCCAGCAGCGGCCCGGGACAGGGATACACTGAAGCTTTCTTT CASSGPGQGYTEAFF
TRBJ2-5 TRBV15 TRBD2 TGTGCCACCAGCCAACGGACTAGCTCGGGAGAGACCCAGTACTTC CATSQRTSSGETQYF
TRBJ2-2 TRBV4-2 TRBD2 TGTGCCAGCAGCAATTTAGCGGGGGGAGGCGGGGAGCTGTTTTTT CASSNLAGGGGELFF
TRBJ2-7 TRBV7-9 TRBD2 TGTGCCAGCAGCCCTTATCCTAGCGGGGGGGCCGACGAGCAGTACTTC CASSPYPSGGADEQYF
TRBJ2-7 TRBV5-6 NA TGTGCCAGCAGCCGGGTATACGAGCAGTACTTC CASSRVYEQYF
TRBJ2-7 TRBV11-2 TRBD1 TGTGCCAGCAGCTTCTTAAGTGTCCGTAGGACAGGGACCTACGAGCAGTACTTC CASSFLSVRRTGTYEQYF
TRBJ2-3 TRBV2 TRBD1 TGTGCCAGCAGGGGACAGGGGGCCGGAGATACGCAGTATTTT CASRGQGAGDTQYF
TRBJ1-6 TRBV28 TRBD1 TGTGCCAGCAGGGTACAGGGGCCCCTTAATTCACCCCTCCACTTT CASRVQGPLNSPLHF
TRBJ2-7 TRBV28 NA TGTGCCAGCAGTCTCCGACAAAACTACGAGCAGTACTTC CASSLRQNYEQYF
TRBJ1-1 TRBV9 NA TGTGCCAGCAGCGAGACCCGGGATCAGACTGAAGCTTTCTTT CASSETRDQTEAFF
TRBJ2-2 TRBV5-1 NA TGCGCCAGCCAAGCTCTGGGGAGCACCGGGGAGCTGTTTTTT CASQALGSTGELFF
TRBJ2-1 TRBV27 NA TGTGCCAGCAGTTTAAAGACTATCTCCTACAATGAGCAGTTCTTC CASSLKTISYNEQFF
TRBJ2-7 TRBV5-1 NA TGCGCCAGCAGCGGACCGGGAACGACCTACGAGCAGTACTTC CASSGPGTTYEQYF
TRBJ1-6 TRBV2 NA TGTGCCAGCCAGGGGTGGAATTCACCCCTCCACTTT CASQGWNSPLHF
TRBJ2-1 TRBV5-1 TRBD2 TGCGCCAGCAGCCTCAGACTAGCGGACAATGAGCAGTTCTTC CASSLRLADNEQFF
TRBJ2-5 TRBV5-5 NA TGTGCCAGCAGCTTTTTGGCAGGGGACGAGACCCAGTACTTC CASSFLAGDETQYF
TRBJ1-3 TRBV5-1 NA TGCGCCAGCAGCCTCGGTAGCTCTGGAAACACCATATATTTT CASSLGSSGNTIYF
TRBJ2-1 TRBV7-2 NA TGTGCCAGCAGCTTGGGGGCCAGCTCCTACAATGAGCAGTTCTTC CASSLGASSYNEQFF
TRBJ1-2 TRBV7-8 NA TGTGCCAGCAGCTTAGGGGCCTTATATGGCTACACCTTC CASSLGALYGYTF
TRBJ2-7 TRBV7-9 TRBD1 TGTGCCAGCAGCTCCGTCGGACAGGGTTGGTACGAGCAGTACTTC CASSSVGQGWYEQYF
TRBJ2-6 TRBV4-1 TRBD2 TGCGCCAGCAGCCAAAGCGGGGCTGGGGCCAACGTCCTGACTTTC CASSQSGAGANVLTF
TRBJ1-2 TRBV6-1 NA TGTGCCAGCAAACTACAGGGTTGGGGCTACACCTTC CASKLQGWGYTF
TRBJ2-7 TRBV5-6 TRBD1 TGTGCCAGCAGCTTGTGGGGGACAGACTCCTACGAGCAGTACTTC CASSLWGTDSYEQYF
TRBJ2-6 TRBV2 TRBD2 TGTGCCTCGGCCGGGACTAGCGGTTCCTCTGGGGCCAACGTCCTGACTTTC CASAGTSGSSGANVLTF
TRBJ2-3 TRBV5-1 NA TGCGCCAGCAGCTTGGCGGGTTTCACAGATACGCAGTATTTT CASSLAGFTDTQYF
TRBJ1-6 TRBV2 NA TGTGCCAGCAGTGGGGCCCCGAGCTCCTATAATTCACCCCTCCACTTT CASSGAPSSYNSPLHF
TRBJ2-7 TRBV30 TRBD2 TGTGCCTGGAGTGTATTGCGGGGGTTGAACGAGCAGTACTTC CAWSVLRGLNEQYF
TRBJ2-1 TRBV9 NA TGTGCCAGCAGCGACCCAGGTTACAATGAGCAGTTCTTC CASSDPGYNEQFF
TRBJ2-1 TRBV28 TRBD2 TGTGCCAGCAGTGGGACTAGCGGGAGGCTTAACAATGAGCAGTTCTTC CASSGTSGRLNNEQFF
TRBJ2-1 TRBV9 TRBD1 TGTGCCAGCAGCGTAGAGGCAGGGGGACCGTACAATGAGCAGTTCTTC CASSVEAGGPYNEQFF
TRBJ1-1 TRBV9 TRBD1 TGTGCCAGCAGCATGGGACAGGCGAACACTGAAGCTTTCTTT CASSMGQANTEAFF
TRBJ1-5 TRBV28 NA TGTGCCAGCTCGGTGAGGGGCAATCAGCCCCAGCATTTT CASSVRGNQPQHF
TRBJ2-3 TRBV5-1 NA TGCGCCAGCAGTTTAGAGCCAGGGACAGATACGCAGTATTTT CASSLEPGTDTQYF
TRBJ2-5 TRBV5-1 TRBD2 TGCGCCAGCAGCTTGCGCGGGAGGGCCGGGGAGACCCAGTACTTC CASSLRGRAGETQYF
TRBJ2-7 TRBV11-1 NA TGTGCCAGCAGACCACATCAGGGGCTACCTGACTACGAGCAGTACTTC CASRPHQGLPDYEQYF
TRBJ2-7 TRBV7-2 TRBD1 TGTGCCAGCAGCCCGGACAGGGAGTCCTACGAGCAGTACTTC CASSPDRESYEQYF
TRBJ2-2 TRBV5-1 TRBD1 TGCGCCAGCAGCTTTACAGGGGGCGCGCACACCGGGGAGCTGTTTTTT CASSFTGGAHTGELFF
TRBJ2-1 TRBV9 NA TGTGCCAGCAGCGTAGATGGGGAGGTTTCCTACAATGAGCAGTTCTTC CASSVDGEVSYNEQFF
TRBJ2-2 TRBV30 TRBD1 TGTGCCTGGAGTCCCCTGTGGGCAGGGGGCACCGGGGAGCTGTTTTTT CAWSPLWAGGTGELFF
TRBJ2-7 TRBV18 TRBD1 TGTGCCAGCTCGCACGACGGGACAGGGGTCTCCGAGCAGTACTTC CASSHDGTGVSEQYF
TRBJ1-2 TRBV30 NA TGTGCCTGGAGTAGTGGGGGCAGAGGCTACACCTTC CAWSSGGRGYTF
TRBJ2-5 TRBV29-1 NA TGCAGCGTTGGAGGAGGGGAGCGGGAGACCCAGTACTTC CSVGGGERETQYF
TRBJ1-4 TRBV7-9 TRBD1 TGTGCCAGCAGCTTGGGACAGGGGAGGGCAACTAATGAAAAACTGTTTTTT CASSLGQGRATNEKLFF
TRBJ2-5 TRBV18 NA TGTGCCAGCTCACCACAGGGGGGGTACCAAGAGACCCAGTACTTC CASSPQGGYQETQYF